This T cell receptor beta chain was sequenced in a study of blood T cell repertoires in COVID-19. Turning to the study itself: T cells, B-cell-depleted T cells, or PBMCs supplied cDNA or gDNA.

During active infection, Seattle patients enrolled and were then monitored through disease. This CDR3 has 14 residues. Per germline, CDR1 LGHNA and CDR2 YNFKEQ. The V end was cut by 1 base, the J end by 4 bases, with 11 bases between. How the authors handled the data: By means of reference gene primer amplification, nucleated cell counts were estimated. Measured with immunoSEQ multiplex PCR; TCRdb has only the in-frame clones, and not every one. The D gene and trimming were derived from the DNA, and the V and J assignments and clone size from that table. The repertoire holds hundreds of thousands of clones, with over 70% as singletons.

The chain has TRBV4-2 and TRBJ2-7; D perhaps matches TRBD2 (5 bases). The clonotype was recovered from a woman between 65 and 79 years old with COVID-19, enrolled during active disease. Sequenced input: peripheral blood. CDR3 residues: CASSQGGSLYEQYF. CDR3 bases: TGTGCCAGCAGCCAAGGCGGGTCGTTATACGAGCAGTACTTC.